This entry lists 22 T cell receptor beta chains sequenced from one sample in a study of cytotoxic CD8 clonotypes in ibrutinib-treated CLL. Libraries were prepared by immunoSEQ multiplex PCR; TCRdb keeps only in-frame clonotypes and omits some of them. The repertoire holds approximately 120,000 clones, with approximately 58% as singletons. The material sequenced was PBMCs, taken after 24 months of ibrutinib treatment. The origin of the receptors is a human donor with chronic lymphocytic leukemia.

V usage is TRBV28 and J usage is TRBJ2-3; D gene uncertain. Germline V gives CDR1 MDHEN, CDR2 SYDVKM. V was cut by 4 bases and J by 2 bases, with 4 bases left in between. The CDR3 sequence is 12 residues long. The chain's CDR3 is CASSSYTDTQYF. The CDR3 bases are TGTGCCAGCAGTTCGTACACAGATACGCAGTATTTT. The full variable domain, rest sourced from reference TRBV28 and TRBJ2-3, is DVKVTQSSRYLVKRTGEKVFLECVQDMDHENMFWYRQDPGLGLRLIYFSYDVKMKEKGDIPEGYSVSREKKERFSLILESASTNQTSMYLCASSSYTDTQYFGPGTRLTVL.

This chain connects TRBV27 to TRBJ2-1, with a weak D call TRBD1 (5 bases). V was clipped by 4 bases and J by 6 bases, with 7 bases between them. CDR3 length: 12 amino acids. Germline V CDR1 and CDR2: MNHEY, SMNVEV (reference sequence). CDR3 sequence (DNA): TGTGCCAGCAGTTCTAGGGGCAATGAGCAGTTCTTC. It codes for CASSSRGNEQFF.

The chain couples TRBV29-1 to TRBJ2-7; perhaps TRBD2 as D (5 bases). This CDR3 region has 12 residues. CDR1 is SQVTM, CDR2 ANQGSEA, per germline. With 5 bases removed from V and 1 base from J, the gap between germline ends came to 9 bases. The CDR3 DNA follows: TGCAGCGTTCCCGGGGTGTCCTACGAGCAGTACTTC. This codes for CSVPGVSYEQYF.

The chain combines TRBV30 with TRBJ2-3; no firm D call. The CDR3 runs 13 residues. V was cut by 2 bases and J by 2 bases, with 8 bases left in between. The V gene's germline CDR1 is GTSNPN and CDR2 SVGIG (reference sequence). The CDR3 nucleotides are TGTGCCTGGAGTTCCGGCCTCACAGATACGCAGTATTTT. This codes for CAWSSGLTDTQYF.

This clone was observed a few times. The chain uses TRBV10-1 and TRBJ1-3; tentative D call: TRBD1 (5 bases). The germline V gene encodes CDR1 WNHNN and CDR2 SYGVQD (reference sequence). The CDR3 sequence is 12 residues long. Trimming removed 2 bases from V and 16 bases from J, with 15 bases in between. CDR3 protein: CASSENAGPGYF. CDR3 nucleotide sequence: TGCGCCAGCAGTGAGAACGCCGGACCAGGGTATTTT.

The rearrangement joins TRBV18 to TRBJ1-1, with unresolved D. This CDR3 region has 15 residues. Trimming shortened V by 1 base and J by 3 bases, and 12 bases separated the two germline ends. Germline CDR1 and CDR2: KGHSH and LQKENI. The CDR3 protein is CASSPRRVVDTEAFF. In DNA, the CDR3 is TGTGCCAGCTCACCACGAAGGGTAGTGGACACTGAAGCTTTCTTT.

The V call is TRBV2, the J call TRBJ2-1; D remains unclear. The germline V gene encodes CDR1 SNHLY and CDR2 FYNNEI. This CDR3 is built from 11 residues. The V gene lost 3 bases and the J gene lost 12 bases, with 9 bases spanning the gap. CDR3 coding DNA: TGTGCCAGCAGTGATCTGTTTAGGCAGTTCTTC. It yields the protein CASSDLFRQFF.

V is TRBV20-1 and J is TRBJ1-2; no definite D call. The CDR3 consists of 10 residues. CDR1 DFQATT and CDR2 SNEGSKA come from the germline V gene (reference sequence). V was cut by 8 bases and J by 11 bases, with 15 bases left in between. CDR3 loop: CSTSDGRYTF. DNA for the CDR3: TGCAGTACGAGCGATGGGAGATACACCTTC.

CDR3 nucleotides: TGTGCCATCAGTGATAGGACAGGGGGAAACTCTGGAAACACCATATATTTT. It encodes CAISDRTGGNSGNTIYF. The chain combines TRBV10-3 with TRBJ1-3; 10 bases are a match to TRBD1. The CDR3 is 17 amino acids. CDR1 and CDR2 (germline): ENHRY, SYGVKD. Unmatched junction bases numbered 5, after V lost 3 bases and J lost 0 bases.

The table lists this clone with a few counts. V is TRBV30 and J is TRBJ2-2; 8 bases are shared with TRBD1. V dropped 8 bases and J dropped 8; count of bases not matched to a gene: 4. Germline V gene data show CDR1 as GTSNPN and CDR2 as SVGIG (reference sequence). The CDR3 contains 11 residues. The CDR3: CANRGAGELFF. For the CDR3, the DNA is TGTGCCAACAGGGGGGCTGGGGAGCTGTTTTTT.

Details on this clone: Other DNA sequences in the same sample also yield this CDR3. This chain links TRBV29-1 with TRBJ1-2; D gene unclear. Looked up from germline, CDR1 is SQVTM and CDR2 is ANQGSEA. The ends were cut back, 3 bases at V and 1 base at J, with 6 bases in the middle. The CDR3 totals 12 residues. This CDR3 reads CSVEVRNYGYTF. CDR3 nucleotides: TGCAGCGTTGAGGTCCGTAACTATGGCTACACCTTC. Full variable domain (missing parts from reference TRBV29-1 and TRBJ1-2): SAVISQKPSRDICQRGTSLTIQCQVDSQVTMMFWYRQQPGQSLTLIATANQGSEATYESGFVIDKFPISRPNLTFSTLTVSNMSPEDSSIYLCSVEVRNYGYTFGSGTRLTVV.

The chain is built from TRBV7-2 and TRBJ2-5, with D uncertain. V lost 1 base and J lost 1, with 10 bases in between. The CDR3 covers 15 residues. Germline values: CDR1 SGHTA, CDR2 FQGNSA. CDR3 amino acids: CASSLEGRPQETQYF. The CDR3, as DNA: TGTGCCAGCAGCTTAGAGGGCAGGCCCCAAGAGACCCAGTACTTC.

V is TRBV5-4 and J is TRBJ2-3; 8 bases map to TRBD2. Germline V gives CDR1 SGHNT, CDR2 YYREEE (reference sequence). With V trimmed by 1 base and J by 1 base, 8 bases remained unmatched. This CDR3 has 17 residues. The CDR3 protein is CASSLRFAGGRTDTQYF. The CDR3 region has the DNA TGTGCCAGCAGCTTGAGGTTTGCGGGGGGCCGCACAGATACGCAGTATTTT.

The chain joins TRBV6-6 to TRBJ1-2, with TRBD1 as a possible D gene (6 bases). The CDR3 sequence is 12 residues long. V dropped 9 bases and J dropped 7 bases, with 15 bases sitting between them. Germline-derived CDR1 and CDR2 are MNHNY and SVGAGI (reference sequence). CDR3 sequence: CASTGARSGYTF. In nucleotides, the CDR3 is TGTGCCAGTACGGGGGCTAGGAGTGGCTACACCTTC.

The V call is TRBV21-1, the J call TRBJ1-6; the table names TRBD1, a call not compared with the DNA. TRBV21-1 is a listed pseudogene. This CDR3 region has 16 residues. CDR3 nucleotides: TGTGCCAGCACCCCCACACCGGACAGGGTATACTCACCCCTCCACTTT. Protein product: CASTPTPDRVYSPLHF.

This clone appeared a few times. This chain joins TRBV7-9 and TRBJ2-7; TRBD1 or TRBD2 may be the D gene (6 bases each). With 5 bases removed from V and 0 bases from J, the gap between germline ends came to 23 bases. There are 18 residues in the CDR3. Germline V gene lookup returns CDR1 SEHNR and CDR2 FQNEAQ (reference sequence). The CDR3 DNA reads TGTGCCAGCAGCCCAAGATGGGGGGACACCACTTTCTCCTACGAGCAGTACTTC. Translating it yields CASSPRWGDTTFSYEQYF. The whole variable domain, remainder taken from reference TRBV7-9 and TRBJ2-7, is DTGVSQNPRHKITKRGQNVTFRCDPISEHNRLYWYRQTLGQGPEFLTYFQNEAQLEKSRLLSDRFSAERPKGSFSTLEIQRTEQGDSAMYLCASSPRWGDTTFSYEQYFGPGTRLTVT.

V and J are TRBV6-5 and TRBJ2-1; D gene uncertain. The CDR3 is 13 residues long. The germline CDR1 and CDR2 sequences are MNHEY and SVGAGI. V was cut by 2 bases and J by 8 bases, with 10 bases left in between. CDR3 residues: CASSYDLMDEQFF. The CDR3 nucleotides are TGTGCCAGCAGTTACGATTTAATGGATGAGCAGTTCTTC.

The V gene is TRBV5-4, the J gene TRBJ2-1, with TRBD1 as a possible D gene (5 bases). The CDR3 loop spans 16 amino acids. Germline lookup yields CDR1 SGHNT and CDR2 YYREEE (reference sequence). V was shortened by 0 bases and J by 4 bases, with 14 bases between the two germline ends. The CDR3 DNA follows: TGTGCCAGCAGCTTGGAAGGAGTTAAGGGGTACAATGAGCAGTTCTTC. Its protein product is CASSLEGVKGYNEQFF.

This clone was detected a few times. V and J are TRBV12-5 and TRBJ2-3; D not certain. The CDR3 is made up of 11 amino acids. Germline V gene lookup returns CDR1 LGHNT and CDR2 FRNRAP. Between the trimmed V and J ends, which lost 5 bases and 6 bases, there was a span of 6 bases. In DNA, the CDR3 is TGTGCTAGTGGTCCCCTGGATACGCAGTATTTT. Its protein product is CASGPLDTQYF.

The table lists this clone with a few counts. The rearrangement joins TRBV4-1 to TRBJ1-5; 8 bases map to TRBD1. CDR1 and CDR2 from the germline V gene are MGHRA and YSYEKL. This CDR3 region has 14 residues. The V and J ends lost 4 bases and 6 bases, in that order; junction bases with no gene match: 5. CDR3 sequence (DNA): TGCGCCAGCAGCCCCGGACAGGGAACTCAGCCCCAGCATTTT. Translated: CASSPGQGTQPQHF.

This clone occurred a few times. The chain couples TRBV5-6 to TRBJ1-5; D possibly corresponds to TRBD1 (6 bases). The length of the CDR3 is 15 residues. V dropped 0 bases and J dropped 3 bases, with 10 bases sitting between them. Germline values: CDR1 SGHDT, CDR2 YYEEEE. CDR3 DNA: TGTGCCAGCAGCTTGGTGGGGGCTCCCAATCAGCCCCAGCATTTT. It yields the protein CASSLVGAPNQPQHF.

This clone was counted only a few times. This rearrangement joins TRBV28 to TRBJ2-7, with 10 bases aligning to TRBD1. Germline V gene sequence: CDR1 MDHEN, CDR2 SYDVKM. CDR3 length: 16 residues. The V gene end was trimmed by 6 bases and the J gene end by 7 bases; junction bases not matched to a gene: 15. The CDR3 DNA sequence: TGTGCCAGCAGCGCTAGGTTCGGGACAGGGGCGTGGGAGCAGTACTTC. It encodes CASSARFGTGAWEQYF.